This T cell receptor (beta chain) was observed in a study of shared clonotypes between healthy human individuals. Study-level information: The donors, a couple of women and a few men, were aged 18 to 49. General study points: Depth of sequencing was expected to influence donor clonotype sharing. Even with large depth, rarefaction showed that sorted-subset sequencing was incomplete.

V was shortened by 0 bases and J by 3 bases, with 10 bases between the two germline ends. This CDR3 has 14 amino acids. The germline V gene encodes CDR1 SGDLS and CDR2 YYNGEE. A CD45RA+ naive subset and a CD45RA-negative memory subset were split from CD4+ cells. The table came from immunoSEQ multiplex PCR; TCRdb's copy has only in-frame clones and leaves some out. This sample has 950,000 to 1,300,000 clones, with about 80% found just once. Concerning this clone itself: Its antigen is not identified.

J is TRBJ2-7 and V is TRBV9, with TRBD1 as a possible D gene (5 bases). This TCR came from a young man in good health. Sample: memory CD4+ T cells sorted from blood. Subset in this sample: CD45RA-negative fraction. CDR3 DNA: TGTGCCAGCAGCGTAGCTCCTCAGGGCTACGAGCAGTACTTC. Protein sequence: CASSVAPQGYEQYF.